Listed below are T cell receptor beta chains from one sample, sequenced in a study of blood T cell repertoires in COVID-19. The assay was immunoSEQ multiplex PCR, and TCRdb's table has in-frame clones only and misses some. The sample has hundreds of thousands of clones; around 84% are singletons. Specimen: peripheral blood. The receptors derive from a man in his fifties with COVID-19, enrolled during active disease. CDR3s include the opening cysteine and the closing phenylalanine or tryptophan. The order of the fields is clone size, J gene, D gene, V gene, CDR3 protein, CDR3 DNA. D genes are given only for firm matches. For some rows the clone size is stated as once, few or many, or as a class when expanded; others skip it.

clone_size: .; j_call: TRBJ2-7; d_call: TRBD2; v_call: TRBV19; cdr3_aa: CASSPTSGVTYEQYF; cdr3_nt: TGTGCCAGTAGTCCTACTAGCGGTGTTACCTACGAGCAGTACTTC
clone_size: .; j_call: TRBJ2-1; d_call: TRBD1; v_call: TRBV19; cdr3_aa: CASSSGTEINEQFF; cdr3_nt: TGTGCCAGTAGTAGTGGGACAGAGATCAATGAGCAGTTCTTC
clone_size: once; j_call: TRBJ2-7; d_call: TRBD1; v_call: TRBV5-6; cdr3_aa: CASSPNRGSNQEQYF; cdr3_nt: TGTGCCAGCAGCCCAAACAGGGGCTCAAACCAGGAGCAGTACTTC
clone_size: .; j_call: TRBJ2-2; d_call: .; v_call: TRBV6-6; cdr3_aa: CASSYPDWNTGELFF; cdr3_nt: TGTGCCAGCAGTTACCCGGACTGGAACACCGGGGAGCTGTTTTTT
clone_size: .; j_call: TRBJ2-2; d_call: .; v_call: TRBV7-3; cdr3_aa: CASSLGTTGAGELFF; cdr3_nt: TGTGCCAGCAGCTTGGGGACGACGGGAGCCGGGGAGCTGTTTTTT
clone_size: .; j_call: TRBJ2-7; d_call: .; v_call: TRBV7-8; cdr3_aa: CASSFQTAISSYEQYF; cdr3_nt: TGTGCCAGCAGCTTCCAGACAGCTATTAGCTCCTACGAGCAGTACTTC
clone_size: .; j_call: TRBJ1-5; d_call: .; v_call: TRBV5-1; cdr3_aa: CASSLEGVESQPQHF; cdr3_nt: TGCGCCAGCAGCTTGGAGGGGGTCGAAAGTCAGCCCCAGCATTTT
clone_size: few; j_call: TRBJ1-1; d_call: .; v_call: TRBV5-1; cdr3_aa: CASSGQQGLNTEAFF; cdr3_nt: TGCGCCAGCAGCGGTCAACAGGGCCTGAACACTGAAGCTTTCTTT
clone_size: .; j_call: TRBJ2-2; d_call: TRBD1; v_call: TRBV7-9; cdr3_aa: CASSMDRGQTGELFF; cdr3_nt: TGTGCCAGCAGCATGGACAGGGGGCAAACCGGGGAGCTGTTTTTT
clone_size: once; j_call: TRBJ2-6; d_call: .; v_call: TRBV9; cdr3_aa: CASSVEGYGANVLTF; cdr3_nt: TGTGCCAGCAGCGTAGAGGGGTACGGGGCCAACGTCCTGACTTTC
clone_size: .; j_call: TRBJ2-7; d_call: TRBD1; v_call: TRBV2; cdr3_aa: CASSVQQGAYEQYF; cdr3_nt: TGTGCCAGCAGTGTTCAGCAGGGGGCCTACGAGCAGTACTTC
clone_size: .; j_call: TRBJ2-1; d_call: .; v_call: TRBV10-3; cdr3_aa: CASTPSLSTNEQFF; cdr3_nt: TGTGCCAGCACCCCTAGCCTTAGCACCAATGAGCAGTTCTTC